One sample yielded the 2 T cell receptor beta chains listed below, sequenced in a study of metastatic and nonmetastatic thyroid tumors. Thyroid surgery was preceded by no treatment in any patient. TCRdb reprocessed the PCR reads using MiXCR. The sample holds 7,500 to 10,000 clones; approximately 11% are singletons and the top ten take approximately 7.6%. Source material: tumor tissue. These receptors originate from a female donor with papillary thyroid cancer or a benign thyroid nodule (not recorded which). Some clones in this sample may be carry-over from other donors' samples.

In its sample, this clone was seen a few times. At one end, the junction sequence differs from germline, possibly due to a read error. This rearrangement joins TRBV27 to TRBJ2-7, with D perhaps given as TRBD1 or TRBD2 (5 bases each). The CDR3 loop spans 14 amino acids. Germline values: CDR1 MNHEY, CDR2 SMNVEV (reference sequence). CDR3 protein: CASSFMGTPYEQYF. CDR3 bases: TGTGCCAGCAGTTTTATGGGGACCCCATACGAACAGTACTTC.

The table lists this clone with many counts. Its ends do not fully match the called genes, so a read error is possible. The CDR3 region has the DNA TGTGCCAGCAGTTTCCCTACAGGGGAGGGAAGAGAGACCCGGTACTTC. Protein: CASSFPTGEGRETRYF. The V call is TRBV6-1, the J call TRBJ2-5; D is tentatively TRBD1 or TRBD2 (7 bases each). CDR3 length: 16 amino acids. CDR1 is MNHNS and CDR2 is SASEGT in the germline V gene.